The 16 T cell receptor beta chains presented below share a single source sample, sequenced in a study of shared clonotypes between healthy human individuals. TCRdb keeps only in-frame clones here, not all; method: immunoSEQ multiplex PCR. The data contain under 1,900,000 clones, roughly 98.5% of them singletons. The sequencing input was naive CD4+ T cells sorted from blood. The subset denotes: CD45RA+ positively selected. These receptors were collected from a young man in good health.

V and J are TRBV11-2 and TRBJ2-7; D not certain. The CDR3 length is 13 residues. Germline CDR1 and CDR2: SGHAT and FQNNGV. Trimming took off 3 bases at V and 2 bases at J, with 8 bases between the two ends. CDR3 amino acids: CASSFSSPYEQYF. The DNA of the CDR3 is TGTGCCAGCAGCTTTTCCAGCCCCTACGAGCAGTACTTC.

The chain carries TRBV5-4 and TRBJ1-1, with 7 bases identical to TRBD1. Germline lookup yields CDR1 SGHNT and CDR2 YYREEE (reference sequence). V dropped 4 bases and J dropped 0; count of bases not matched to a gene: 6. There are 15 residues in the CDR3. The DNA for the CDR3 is TGTGCCAGCAGCCATCAACAGGGGATGAACACTGAAGCTTTCTTT. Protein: CASSHQQGMNTEAFF. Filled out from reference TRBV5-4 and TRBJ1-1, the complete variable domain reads ETGVTQSPTHLIKTRGQQVTLRCSSQSGHNTVSWYQQALGQGPQFIFQYYREEENGRGNFPPRFSGLQFPNYSSELNVNALELDDSALYLCASSHQQGMNTEAFFGQGTRLTVV.

The CDR3 nucleotides are TGTGCCAGCTCACCACTCTCCGGAGGGACAGCGGTGGAGACCCAGTACTTC. As protein: CASSPLSGGTAVETQYF. V usage is TRBV18 and J usage is TRBJ2-5; possible D gene TRBD1, 7 bases. The germline gives CDR1 KGHSH, CDR2 LQKENI. The CDR3 consists of 17 residues. Trimming pared 1 base from V and 5 bases from J, leaving 20 bases between.

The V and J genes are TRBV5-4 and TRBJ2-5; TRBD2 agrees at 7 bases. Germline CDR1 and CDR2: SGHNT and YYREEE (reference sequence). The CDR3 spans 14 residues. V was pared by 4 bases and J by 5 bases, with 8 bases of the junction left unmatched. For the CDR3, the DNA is TGTGCCAGCAGCCCGACTAGCTGGGGTGAGACCCAGTACTTC. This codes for CASSPTSWGETQYF.

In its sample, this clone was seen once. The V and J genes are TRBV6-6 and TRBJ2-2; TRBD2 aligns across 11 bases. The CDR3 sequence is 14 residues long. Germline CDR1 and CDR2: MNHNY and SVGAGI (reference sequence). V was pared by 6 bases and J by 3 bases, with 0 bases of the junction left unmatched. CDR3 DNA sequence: TGTGCCAGCAGGACTAGCGGGGACACCGGGGAGCTGTTTTTT. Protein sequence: CASRTSGDTGELFF.

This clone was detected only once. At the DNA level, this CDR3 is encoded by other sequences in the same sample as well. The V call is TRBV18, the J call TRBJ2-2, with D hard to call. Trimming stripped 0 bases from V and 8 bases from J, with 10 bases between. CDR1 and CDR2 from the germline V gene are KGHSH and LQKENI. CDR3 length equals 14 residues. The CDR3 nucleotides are TGTGCCAGCTCACCACCGGGCCGGGCGGGGGAGCTGTTTTTT. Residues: CASSPPGRAGELFF.

The CDR3, as DNA: TGTGCCAGCAGTACCCCCGGAGCGACCACCGGGGAGCTGTTTTTT. Translating gives CASSTPGATTGELFF. V usage is TRBV6-5 and J usage is TRBJ2-2; D unresolved. V shed 5 bases and J shed 4 bases, with 14 bases lying between them. Germline lookup yields CDR1 MNHEY and CDR2 SVGAGI. The CDR3 consists of 15 residues.

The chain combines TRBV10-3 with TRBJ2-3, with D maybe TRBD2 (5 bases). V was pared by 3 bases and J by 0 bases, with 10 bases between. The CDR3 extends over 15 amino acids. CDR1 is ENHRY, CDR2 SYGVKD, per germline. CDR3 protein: CAISEVATSTDTQYF. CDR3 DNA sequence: TGTGCCATCAGTGAAGTAGCGACTAGCACAGATACGCAGTATTTT.

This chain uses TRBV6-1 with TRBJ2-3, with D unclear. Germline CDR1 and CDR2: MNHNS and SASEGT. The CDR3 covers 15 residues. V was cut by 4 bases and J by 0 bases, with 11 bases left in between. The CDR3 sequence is CASSAVAESTDTQYF. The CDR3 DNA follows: TGTGCCAGCAGTGCGGTGGCAGAAAGCACAGATACGCAGTATTTT.

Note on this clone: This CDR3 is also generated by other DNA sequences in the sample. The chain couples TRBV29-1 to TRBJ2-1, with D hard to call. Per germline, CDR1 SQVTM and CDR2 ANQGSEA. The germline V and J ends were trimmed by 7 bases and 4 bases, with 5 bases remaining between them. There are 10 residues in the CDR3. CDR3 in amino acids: CSASYNEQFF. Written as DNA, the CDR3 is TGCAGCGCCAGTTACAATGAGCAGTTCTTC.

The CDR3 coding sequence is TGCGCCAGCAGCGCTAGCGGGCTTAGTGAGCAGTTCTTC. This gives the protein CASSASGLSEQFF. This chain joins TRBV10-1 and TRBJ2-1; TRBD2 aligns across 8 bases. Germline CDR1 is WNHNN and CDR2 is SYGVQD (reference sequence). This CDR3 contains 13 residues. Unmatched junction bases numbered 7, after V lost 6 bases and J lost 9 bases.

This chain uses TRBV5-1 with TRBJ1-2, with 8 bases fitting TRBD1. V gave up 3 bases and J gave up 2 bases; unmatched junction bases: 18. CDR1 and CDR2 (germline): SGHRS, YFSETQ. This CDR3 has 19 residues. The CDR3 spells CASSSHHVISRGQNYGYTF. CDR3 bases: TGCGCCAGCAGCTCTCACCATGTAATTTCCAGGGGGCAGAACTATGGCTACACCTTC.

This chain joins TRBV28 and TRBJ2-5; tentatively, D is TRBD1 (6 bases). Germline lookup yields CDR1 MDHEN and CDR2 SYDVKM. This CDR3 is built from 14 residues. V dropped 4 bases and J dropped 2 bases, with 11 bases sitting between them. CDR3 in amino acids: CASSSLDRQETQYF. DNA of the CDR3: TGTGCCAGCAGTTCGTTGGACAGACAAGAGACCCAGTACTTC.

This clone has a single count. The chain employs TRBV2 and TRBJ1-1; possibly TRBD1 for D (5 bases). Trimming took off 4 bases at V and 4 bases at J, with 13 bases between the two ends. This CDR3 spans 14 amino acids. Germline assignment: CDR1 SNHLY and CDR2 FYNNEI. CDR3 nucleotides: TGTGCCAGCAGTGCTATCAGGGTGGCCACTGAAGCTTTCTTT. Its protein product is CASSAIRVATEAFF.

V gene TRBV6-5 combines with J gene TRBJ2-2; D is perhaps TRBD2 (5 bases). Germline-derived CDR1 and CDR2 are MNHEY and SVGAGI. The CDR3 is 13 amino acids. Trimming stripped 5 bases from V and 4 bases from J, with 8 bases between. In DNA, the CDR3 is TGTGCCAGCAGTCAACGGGGCACCGGGGAGCTGTTTTTT. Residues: CASSQRGTGELFF.

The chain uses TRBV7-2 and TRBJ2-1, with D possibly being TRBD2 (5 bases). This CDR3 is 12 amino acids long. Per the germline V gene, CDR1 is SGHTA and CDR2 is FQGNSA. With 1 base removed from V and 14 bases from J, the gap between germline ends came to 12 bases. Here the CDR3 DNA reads TGTGCCAGCAGCTTAGGAGAGGGCGGCAAGTTCTTC. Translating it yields CASSLGEGGKFF.